The 17 T cell receptor beta chains presented below share a single source sample, sequenced in a study of lymphopenia after photon versus proton radiotherapy. Measured with immunoSEQ multiplex PCR; TCRdb has only the in-frame clones, and not every one. The sample contains around 64,000 clones, around 90% of which appear only once. Material: peripheral blood, obtained from a patient treated with proton-based radiotherapy. The receptor set was obtained from a man older than 75 with esophageal cancer.

The V and J genes are TRBV4-1 and TRBJ1-5, with a possible D match to TRBD1 (6 bases). This CDR3 comprises 16 residues. Looked up from germline, CDR1 is MGHRA and CDR2 is YSYEKL. The germline V and J ends were trimmed by 3 bases and 2 bases, with 14 bases remaining between them. The CDR3 coding sequence is TGCGCCAGCAGCCAGGTAGGGGGGCTCGGCAATCAGCCCCAGCATTTT. It specifies CASSQVGGLGNQPQHF.

As DNA, the CDR3 is TGTGCCAGCAGCTCACGGGGGGGCGCTAACCTGTACTTC. Protein: CASSSRGGANLYF. V gene TRBV14 combines with J gene TRBJ2-4, with TRBD2 identical over 8 bases. V shed 5 bases and J 15 bases; nucleotides not matched to a gene: 12. From germline, CDR1 is SGHDN and CDR2 FVKESK. This CDR3 comprises 13 residues.

The V call is TRBV5-1, the J call TRBJ1-2, with no clear D. The V end lost 2 bases, the J end lost 5 bases, and 7 bases lay between the germline ends. Germline V lookup: CDR1 SGHRS, CDR2 YFSETQ. The CDR3 is 12 residues long. CDR3 loop: CASSFDRYGYTF. CDR3 DNA sequence: TGCGCCAGCAGCTTCGACCGGTATGGCTACACCTTC. Drawing the rest from reference TRBV5-1 and TRBJ1-2, the complete variable domain is KAGVTQTPRYLIKTRGQQVTLSCSPISGHRSVSWYQQTPGQGLQFLFEYFSETQRNKGNFPGRFSGRQFSNSRSEMNVSTLELGDSALYLCASSFDRYGYTFGSGTRLTVV.

The rearrangement uses TRBV7-2 and TRBJ2-5, with 9 bases lining up with TRBD1. Germline CDR1 reads SGHTA; CDR2 reads FQGNSA. The CDR3 covers 13 residues. V was clipped by 5 bases and J by 9 bases; unmatched bases: 7. The CDR3 protein is CASSNRDREAQYF. CDR3 DNA sequence: TGTGCCAGCAGCAACCGGGACAGGGAGGCCCAGTACTTC.

This sequence joins TRBV5-4 and TRBJ1-2; D perhaps matches TRBD1 (5 bases). Germline CDR1 and CDR2: SGHNT and YYREEE (reference sequence). The V and J ends lost 2 bases and 9 bases respectively, with 35 bases between them. This CDR3 region has 20 residues. The CDR3 coding sequence is TGTGCCAGCAGCTTCGGCAGGGTAGGAGGATATGGGAAGGATAACGGACGCTACACCTTC. This gives the protein CASSFGRVGGYGKDNGRYTF. Full variable domain (missing parts from reference TRBV5-4 and TRBJ1-2): ETGVTQSPTHLIKTRGQQVTLRCSSQSGHNTVSWYQQALGQGPQFIFQYYREEENGRGNFPPRFSGLQFPNYSSELNVNALELDDSALYLCASSFGRVGGYGKDNGRYTFGSGTRLTVV.

The gene calls are TRBV7-3 and TRBJ2-3; 10 bases align to TRBD2. The V segment lost 2 bases and the J segment 1 base; nucleotides outside the gene matches: 3. Germline CDR1 SGHTA, CDR2 FQGTGA. The CDR3 totals 16 residues. The CDR3 DNA sequence: TGTGCCAGCAGCTTACGCGGACTAGCGGGCACAGATACGCAGTATTTT. This encodes CASSLRGLAGTDTQYF.

The chain recombines TRBV19 with TRBJ2-3, with 10 bases that match TRBD2. V shed 4 bases and J 0 bases; nucleotides not matched to a gene: 1. CDR3 size: 15 residues. Germline lookup yields CDR1 LNHDA and CDR2 SQIVND (reference sequence). The CDR3 sequence is CASSKLAGSTDTQYF. DNA of the CDR3: TGTGCCAGTAGTAAACTAGCGGGAAGCACAGATACGCAGTATTTT.

The V gene is TRBV6-6, the J gene TRBJ2-7; the D is unclear. Germline CDR1 MNHNY, CDR2 SVGAGI (reference sequence). V was trimmed by 8 bases and J by 1 base, leaving 18 bases between them. CDR3 length: 15 residues. The CDR3 loop reads CASGNRRSTSYEQYF. The CDR3 nucleotides are TGTGCCAGCGGGAACCGACGGAGTACATCCTACGAGCAGTACTTC.

The rearrangement links TRBV7-2 to TRBJ2-7, with D uncertain. The CDR3 loop spans 15 amino acids. Per germline, CDR1 SGHTA and CDR2 FQGNSA. The V end lost 1 base, the J end lost 0 bases, and 10 bases lay between the germline ends. The CDR3 sequence is CASSLEQIPSYEQYF. For the CDR3, the DNA is TGTGCCAGCAGCTTAGAACAGATACCCTCCTACGAGCAGTACTTC.

The chain carries TRBV2 and TRBJ1-2, with 9 bases identical to TRBD1. Germline trimming cut 7 bases from V and 4 bases from J; bases unmatched to any gene: 7. CDR1 SNHLY and CDR2 FYNNEI come from the germline V gene. CDR3 size: 14 residues. In DNA, the CDR3 is TGTGCCAGCACCTGGACAGGGGATTTCTATGGCTACACCTTC. This translates into CASTWTGDFYGYTF. The variable domain in full, completed from reference TRBV2 and TRBJ1-2, reads EPEVTQTPSHQVTQMGQEVILRCVPISNHLYFYWYRQILGQKVEFLVSFYNNEISEKSEIFDDQFSVERPDGSNFTLKIRSTKLEDSAMYFCASTWTGDFYGYTFGSGTRLTVV.

This chain joins TRBV2 and TRBJ2-2; D unresolved. Germline-derived CDR1 and CDR2 are SNHLY and FYNNEI. V was shortened by 6 bases and J by 3 bases, with 11 bases between the two germline ends. The CDR3 is 14 residues long. CDR3 protein: CASRDRRDTGELFF. The CDR3 nucleotides are TGTGCCAGCAGGGACCGAAGGGACACCGGGGAGCTGTTTTTT.

This clone has only a few counts. This rearrangement joins TRBV11-2 to TRBJ2-2, with D perhaps assigned TRBD1 or TRBD2 (5 bases each). The CDR3 is 13 residues long. With 5 bases removed from V and 5 bases from J, the gap between germline ends came to 9 bases. Germline assignment: CDR1 SGHAT and CDR2 FQNNGV. Here the CDR3 DNA reads TGTGCCAGCAGCCAGGGACCAACCGGGGAGCTGTTTTTT. It encodes CASSQGPTGELFF. Complete variable domain (other parts from reference TRBV11-2 and TRBJ2-2): EAGVAQSPRYKIIEKRQSVAFWCNPISGHATLYWYQQILGQGPKLLIQFQNNGVVDDSQLPKDRFSAERLKGVDSTLKIQPAKLEDSAVYLCASSQGPTGELFFGEGSRLTVL.

This rearrangement joins TRBV19 to TRBJ2-3; the D gene is possibly TRBD1 (5 bases). The germline V gene has CDR1 LNHDA and CDR2 SQIVND (reference sequence). The CDR3 has 15 residues. Trimming cost V 3 bases and J 0 bases, with 10 bases left between them. CDR3 residues: CASSITGHSTDTQYF. CDR3 in DNA: TGTGCCAGTAGTATTACAGGACATAGCACAGATACGCAGTATTTT.

The chain joins TRBV7-8 to TRBJ2-7; 9 bases are a match to TRBD1. Germline V CDR1 and CDR2: SGHVS, FQNEAQ. V lost 5 bases to trimming and J lost 6 bases; unmatched junction nucleotides: 8. CDR3 length: 14 residues. CDR3 amino acids: CASSTGQGKGEQYF. The CDR3 nucleotides are TGTGCCAGCAGCACCGGACAGGGGAAAGGCGAGCAGTACTTC.

This sequence joins TRBV13 and TRBJ2-2; the match to TRBD2 covers 9 bases. Looked up from germline, CDR1 is PRHDT and CDR2 is FYEKMQ (reference sequence). The CDR3 consists of 16 residues. Trimming took 5 bases from V and 4 from J; bases not matched to a gene: 8. CDR3 bases: TGTGCCAGCAGCATGGGAAATAGCGGGGGCACCGGGGAGCTGTTTTTT. Amino acids: CASSMGNSGGTGELFF.

The chain employs TRBV7-2 and TRBJ2-7; D is possibly TRBD2 (6 bases). CDR1 is SGHTA and CDR2 is FQGNSA in the germline V gene. The CDR3 loop spans 14 amino acids. V lost 5 bases and J lost 1, with 12 bases in between. CDR3 amino acids: CASSPAGQSYEQYF. The CDR3 bases are TGTGCCAGCAGCCCCGCGGGGCAATCCTACGAGCAGTACTTC.

Only one count was recorded for this clone. This chain uses TRBV6-5 with TRBJ2-3, with D unclear. This CDR3 is built from 12 residues. Germline values: CDR1 MNHEY, CDR2 SVGAGI. Trimming removed 5 bases at V and 2 bases at J, with 5 bases between. This CDR3 reads CASSPSTDTQYF. CDR3 sequence (DNA): TGTGCCAGCAGTCCGTCCACAGATACGCAGTATTTT.